The next 4 T cell receptor beta chains were all read from a single sample in a study of T cell responses to AZD1222 COVID-19 vaccine. This table comes from immunoSEQ multiplex PCR, and its TCRdb copy is limited to in-frame clones, with some not included. The sample has about 140,000 clones; roughly 93% are singletons. The sequencing used peripheral blood, collected on day 0 of MenACWY control vaccination. The receptor source for this set is an adult in good health.

The V and J genes are TRBV7-9 and TRBJ2-7; unclear D gene. The germline gives CDR1 SEHNR, CDR2 FQNEAQ (reference sequence). CDR3 size: 17 residues. V lost 3 bases and J lost 7, with 25 bases in between. The DNA of the CDR3 is TGTGCCAGCAGCTTCAAAGGAGAAGGTTACCTTGACTGGGAGCAGTACTTC. Residues: CASSFKGEGYLDWEQYF.

This clone turned up a few times. The chain has TRBV20-1 and TRBJ2-7; no definite D call. In germline, CDR1 is DFQATT, CDR2 SNEGSKA (reference sequence). The V end lost 5 bases, the J end lost 4 bases, and 3 bases lay between the germline ends. The CDR3 consists of 9 residues. CDR3 in amino acids: CSAAYEQYF. In nucleotides, the CDR3 is TGCAGTGCTGCGTACGAGCAGTACTTC.

V gene TRBV3-1 (or the pseudogene TRBV3-2) combines with J gene TRBJ2-6; D is undetermined. The CDR3 spans 13 residues. Germline V CDR1 and CDR2: LGHDT, YNNKEL (reference sequence). Between the trimmed V and J ends, which lost 2 bases and 1 base, there was a span of 0 bases. The chain's CDR3 is CASSQSGANVLTF. Written as DNA, the CDR3 is TGTGCCAGCAGCCAATCTGGGGCCAACGTCCTGACTTTC.

This clone was detected only once. The rearrangement links TRBV19 to TRBJ1-1; D is possibly TRBD1 (5 bases). Germline V gene data show CDR1 as LNHDA and CDR2 as SQIVND (reference sequence). The CDR3 covers 14 residues. With 9 bases removed from V and 5 bases from J, the gap between germline ends came to 19 bases. CDR3 residues: CASSPGAMWTEAFF. The DNA of the CDR3 is TGTGCCAGCTCCCCCGGGGCGATGTGGACTGAAGCTTTCTTT. Full variable domain (rest looked up from reference TRBV19 and TRBJ1-1): DGGITQSPKYLFRKEGQNVTLSCEQNLNHDAMYWYRQDPGQGLRLIYYSQIVNDFQKGDIAEGYSVSREKKESFPLTVTSAQKNPTAFYLCASSPGAMWTEAFFGQGTRLTVV.